The entry that follows covers one T cell receptor (beta chain) sequence. J gave up 0 bases and V 3 bases, and 2 bases lay outside the gene matches. This CDR3 is 15 amino acids long. Germline CDR1 SEHNR, CDR2 FQNEAQ (reference sequence). This sample was taken from a study of blood T cell repertoires in COVID-19. Profiling relied on immunoSEQ multiplex PCR, and the TCRdb table lists in-frame clones only, not all of them. The sample carries 200,000 or so clones, roughly 80% recorded once. This chain uses TRBV7-9 with TRBJ1-1; TRBD1 aligns across 9 bases. Sequenced: peripheral blood. The sequence derives from an older woman with acute or convalescent COVID-19. The CDR3 loop reads CASSLGQGVNTEAFF. The CDR3 DNA is TGTGCCAGCAGCTTGGGACAGGGAGTGAACACTGAAGCTTTCTTT. Complete variable domain (other parts from reference TRBV7-9 and TRBJ1-1): DTGVSQNPRHKITKRGQNVTFRCDPISEHNRLYWYRQTLGQGPEFLTYFQNEAQLEKSRLLSDRFSAERPKGSFSTLEIQRTEQGDSAMYLCASSLGQGVNTEAFFGQGTRLTVV.